This T cell receptor beta chain was retrieved from a study of beta chain features in type 1 diabetes (dated by TCRdb to the late 2010s). Broadly, across the study: No differences in mean age, gender distribution, total cell number or subset yield were found between patients and healthy donors. Regulatory and stem cell-like memory subsets were isolated from only 8 patients and about 8 healthy donors, whereas naive and central memory subsets came from all 30 or so donors. The study compared the TCRB repertoires of sorted circulating CD4+ T cell subsets in recently diagnosed type 1 diabetes patients with those in matched healthy donors. Across all samples, around 99 million sorted cells were examined, and cell number per subset correlated strongly with RNA yield. Study-wide findings and limitations: At VDJ recombination sites, patients with type 1 diabetes made fewer insertions and deleted more nucleotides, a pattern implying thymic rearrangement abnormalities. Naive, central memory and regulatory TCRB repertoires appeared more similar among patients than among healthy donors. Only small numbers of individuals were included in the HLA sub-analyses, which left unresolved whether HLA type had any influence on TCRB rearrangement. Sequencing cDNA rather than genomic DNA could over-represent highly expressing activated cells, although activation and CD3 levels did not differ between groups. A moderate but significant shortening of TCRB CDR3 length was observed in type 1 diabetes patients in all four CD4+ subsets. PCR might favor shorter templates, but patient and control samples were amplified and corrected together, so any skew would affect both groups equally.

From the cysteine up to the phenylalanine, the CDR3 has a length of 13 residues. The entry retains the CDR3 DNA only, 39 bases that are in frame from base 1. The germline V gene (reference sequence) provides CDR1 SGHKS and CDR2 YYEKEE. V is shortened by 4 bases, J by 6 bases, and the region joining them spans 10 bases. Points on this clone: Its antigen has not been determined. One base away there is no much larger clone; base qualities are not given.

From each donor, a single peripheral blood sample of about 120 mL on average was drawn into heparinised tubes. Using a panel that included CD45RO, CCR7, CD25, CD127, CD95 and CD27, naive, central memory, regulatory and stem cell-like memory CD4+ T cells were sorted on a BD FACSAria II. Purity was above 95% for every sorted population. PBMCs were isolated immediately by Lymphoprep density gradient centrifugation and stained directly without culture. So that batch effects would be minimized, each experiment stained and sorted samples in pairs, pairing one healthy donor with one patient. All of the isolated RNA was reverse transcribed with the High Capacity cDNA Reverse Transcription Kit, so expressed TCRB transcripts were sequenced. Deep immunoSEQ sequencing was applied to naive, central memory and regulatory T cell samples, giving an average of approximately 3.8 million total reads per sample. Sorted cells were lysed in RLT buffer and RNA was extracted with DNase-treated RNeasy Micro or Mini kits, depending on cell number. To prevent cross-contamination, each cell subset was processed individually, whereas patient and healthy donor samples were processed jointly. The immunoSEQ multiplex PCR was used to amplify TCRB sequences from cDNA, yielding 87-bp fragments that span the CDR3 region. The amplicons were sequenced using the Illumina HiSeq platform. The authors' pipeline ran thus. Synthetic template baselines were used to correct PCR bias computationally, reads within Hamming distance 2 were collapsed together, and singletons that could not be merged were discarded. Reads were aligned against IMGT so that V, D and J genes, CDR3 length and insertions or deletions at six rearrangement sites could be assigned. Within each subset, clonotype counts were normalized to sorted cell number, after which true diversity and Gini coefficients were computed with the tcR R package. The overlap coefficient, calculated on TCRB nucleotide sequences, was used to quantify repertoire sharing. TCRdb took this table from immuneACCESS and kept in-frame rearrangements with V and J called. Such tables lack part of the clones; where checked against another copy, unresolved V genes explain under half of the gap, and the rest is unexplained. D and trimming were read from the DNA, whereas the V and J calls and clone size are those reported in that table. For this sample the table gives 300,000 to 350,000 clones, of which approximately 15% were detected only once. The ten largest clones capture 6.7% of the sample.

This chain joins TRBV5-5 to TRBJ1-4; the D gene cannot be named for sure. The origin of this receptor is a man aged 25-45 years in good health. Sample: central memory CD4+ T cells from blood. DNA sequence: TGTGCCAGCAGCGATAGGTCCCATGAAAAACTGTTTTTT. Its product reads: CASSDRSHEKLFF.